This T cell receptor (beta chain) is from a study of cytomegalovirus exposure and HLA in healthy donors. Samples came from healthy bone marrow donors. This CDR3 spans 14 amino acids. CDR1 is SGHRS, CDR2 YFSETQ, per germline. Trimming took off 4 bases at V and 5 bases at J, with 10 bases between the two ends. PCR primers comprised 60 Vbeta and 13 Jbeta primers. Original data processing: Approximately 11 million of tens of millions of unique TCR beta chains were shared, per a later count. Sequencing used immunoSEQ multiplex PCR; TCRdb keeps in-frame clones, though not all of them. V and J calls and clone size are given by that table; D and trimming were obtained from the DNA. The sample holds 79,000 or so clones, 60% to 80% seen once.

This clonotype was obtained from a woman in her thirties or forties in good health and CMV-seropositive. Source material: PBMCs. The rearrangement joins TRBV5-1 to TRBJ1-6; D uncertain. The CDR3: CASSRGLDNSPLHF. The DNA for the CDR3 is TGCGCCAGCAGCCGCGGCCTAGATAATTCACCCCTCCACTTT. Full variable domain (outside the CDR3, taken from reference TRBV5-1 and TRBJ1-6): KAGVTQTPRYLIKTRGQQVTLSCSPISGHRSVSWYQQTPGQGLQFLFEYFSETQRNKGNFPGRFSGRQFSNSRSEMNVSTLELGDSALYLCASSRGLDNSPLHFGNGTRLTVT.